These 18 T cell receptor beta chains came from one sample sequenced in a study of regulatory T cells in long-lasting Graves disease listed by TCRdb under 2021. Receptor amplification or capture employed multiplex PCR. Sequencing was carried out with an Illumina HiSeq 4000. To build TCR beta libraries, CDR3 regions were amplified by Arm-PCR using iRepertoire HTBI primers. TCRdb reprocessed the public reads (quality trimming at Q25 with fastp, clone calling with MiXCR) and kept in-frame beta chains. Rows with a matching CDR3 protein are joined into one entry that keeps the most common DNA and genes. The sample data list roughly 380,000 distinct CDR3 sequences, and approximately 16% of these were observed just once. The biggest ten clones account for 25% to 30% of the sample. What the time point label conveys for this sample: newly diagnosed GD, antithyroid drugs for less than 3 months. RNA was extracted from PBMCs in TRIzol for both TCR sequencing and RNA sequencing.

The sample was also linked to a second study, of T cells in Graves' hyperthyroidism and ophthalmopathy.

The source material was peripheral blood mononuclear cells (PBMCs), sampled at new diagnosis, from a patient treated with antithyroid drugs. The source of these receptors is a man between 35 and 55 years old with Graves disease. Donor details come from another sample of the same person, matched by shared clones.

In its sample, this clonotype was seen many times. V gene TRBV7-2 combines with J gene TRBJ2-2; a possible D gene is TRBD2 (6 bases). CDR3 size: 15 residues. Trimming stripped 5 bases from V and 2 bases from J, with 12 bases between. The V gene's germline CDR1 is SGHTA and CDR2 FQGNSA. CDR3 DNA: TGTGCCAGCAGCCGGAGGGCACTTAACACCGGGGAGCTGTTTTTT. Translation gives CASSRRALNTGELFF.

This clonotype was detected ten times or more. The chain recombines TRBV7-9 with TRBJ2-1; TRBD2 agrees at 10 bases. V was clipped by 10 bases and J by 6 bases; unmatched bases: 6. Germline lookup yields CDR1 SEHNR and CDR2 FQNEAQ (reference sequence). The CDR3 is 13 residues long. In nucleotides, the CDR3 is TGTGCCATCCTAGCGGGGGAGGGCAATGAGCAGTTCTTC. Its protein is CAILAGEGNEQFF.

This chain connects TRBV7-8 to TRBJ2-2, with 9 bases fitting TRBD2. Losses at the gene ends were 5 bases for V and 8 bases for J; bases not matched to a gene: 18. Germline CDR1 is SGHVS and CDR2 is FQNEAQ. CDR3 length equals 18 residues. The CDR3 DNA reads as TGTGCCAGCAGCCGCCCTCCAGCGGGGGGCGGTGATTGGGGGGAGCTGTTTTTT. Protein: CASSRPPAGGGDWGELFF.

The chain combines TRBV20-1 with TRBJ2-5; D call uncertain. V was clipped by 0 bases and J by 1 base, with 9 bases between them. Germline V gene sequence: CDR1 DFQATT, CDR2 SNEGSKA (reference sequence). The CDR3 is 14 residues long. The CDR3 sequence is CSARDRLFQETQYF. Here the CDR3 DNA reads TGCAGTGCTAGAGATAGGCTCTTCCAAGAGACCCAGTACTTC.

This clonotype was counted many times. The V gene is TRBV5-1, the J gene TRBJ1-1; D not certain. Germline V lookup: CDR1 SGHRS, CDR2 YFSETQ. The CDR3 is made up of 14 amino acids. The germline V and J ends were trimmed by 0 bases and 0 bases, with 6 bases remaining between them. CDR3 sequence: CASSLEVMNTEAFF. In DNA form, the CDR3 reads TGCGCCAGCAGCTTGGAGGTGATGAACACTGAAGCTTTCTTT.

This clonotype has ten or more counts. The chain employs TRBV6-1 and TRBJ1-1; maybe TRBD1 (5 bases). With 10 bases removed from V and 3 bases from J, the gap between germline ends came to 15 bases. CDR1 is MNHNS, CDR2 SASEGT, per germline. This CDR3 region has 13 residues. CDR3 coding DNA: TGTGCCAACTCCAGGGACCAGCACACTGAAGCTTTCTTT. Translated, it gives CANSRDQHTEAFF.

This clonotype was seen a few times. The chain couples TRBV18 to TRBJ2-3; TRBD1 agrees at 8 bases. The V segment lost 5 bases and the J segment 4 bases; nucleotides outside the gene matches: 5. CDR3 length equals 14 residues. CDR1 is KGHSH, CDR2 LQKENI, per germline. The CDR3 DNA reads TGTGCCAGCTCAACCGACAGGGGCGCAGATACGCAGTATTTT. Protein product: CASSTDRGADTQYF.

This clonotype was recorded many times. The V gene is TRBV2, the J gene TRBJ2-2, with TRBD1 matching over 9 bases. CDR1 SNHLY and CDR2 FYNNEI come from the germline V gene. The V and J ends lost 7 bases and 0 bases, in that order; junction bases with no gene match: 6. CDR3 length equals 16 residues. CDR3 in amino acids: CASTRDRVPNTGELFF. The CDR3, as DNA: TGTGCCAGCACCCGGGACAGGGTCCCGAACACCGGGGAGCTGTTTTTT.

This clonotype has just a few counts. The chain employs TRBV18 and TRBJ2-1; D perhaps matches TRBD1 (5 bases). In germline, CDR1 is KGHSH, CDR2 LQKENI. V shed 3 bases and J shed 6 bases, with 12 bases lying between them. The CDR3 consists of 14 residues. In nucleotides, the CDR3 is TGTGCCAGCTCACCTGGGGCGGTACTCAATGAGCAGTTCTTC. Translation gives CASSPGAVLNEQFF.

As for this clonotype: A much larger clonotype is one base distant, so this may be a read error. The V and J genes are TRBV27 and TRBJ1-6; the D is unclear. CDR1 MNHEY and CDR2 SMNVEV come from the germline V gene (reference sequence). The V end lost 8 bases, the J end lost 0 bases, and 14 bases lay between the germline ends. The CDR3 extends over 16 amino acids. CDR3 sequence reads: CASGYSGFSYNSPLHF. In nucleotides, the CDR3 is TGTGCCAGCGGTTACTCTGGATTCTCCTATAATTCACCCCTCCACTTT.

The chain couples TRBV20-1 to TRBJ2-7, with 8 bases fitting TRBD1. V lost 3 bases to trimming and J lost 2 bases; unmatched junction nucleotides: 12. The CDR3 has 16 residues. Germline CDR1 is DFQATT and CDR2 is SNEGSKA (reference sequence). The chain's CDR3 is CSASPTDRALTYEQYF. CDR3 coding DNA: TGCAGTGCTAGCCCCACGGACAGGGCGCTAACCTACGAGCAGTACTTC.

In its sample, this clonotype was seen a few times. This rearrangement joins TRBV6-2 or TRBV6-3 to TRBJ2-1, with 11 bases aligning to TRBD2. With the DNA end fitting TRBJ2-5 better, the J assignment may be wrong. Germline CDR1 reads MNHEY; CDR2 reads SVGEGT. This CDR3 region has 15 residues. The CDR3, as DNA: TGTGCCAGCAGTCTTAGCGGGGGGGCCGCAGAGACCCAGTACTTC. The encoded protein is CASSLSGGAAETQYF.

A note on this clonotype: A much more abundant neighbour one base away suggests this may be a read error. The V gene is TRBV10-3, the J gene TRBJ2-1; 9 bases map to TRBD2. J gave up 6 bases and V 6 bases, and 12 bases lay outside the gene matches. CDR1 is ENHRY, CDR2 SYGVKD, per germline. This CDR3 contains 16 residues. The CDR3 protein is CAIRDLGGGDSNEQFF. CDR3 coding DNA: TGTGCCATCAGAGACCTAGGCGGGGGGGATAGCAATGAGCAGTTCTTC.

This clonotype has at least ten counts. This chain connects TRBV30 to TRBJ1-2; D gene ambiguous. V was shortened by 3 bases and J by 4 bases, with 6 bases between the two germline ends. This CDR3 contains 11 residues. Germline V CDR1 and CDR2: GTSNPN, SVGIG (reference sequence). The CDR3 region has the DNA TGTGCCTGGAGCCGGGGCTATGGCTACACCTTC. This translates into CAWSRGYGYTF.

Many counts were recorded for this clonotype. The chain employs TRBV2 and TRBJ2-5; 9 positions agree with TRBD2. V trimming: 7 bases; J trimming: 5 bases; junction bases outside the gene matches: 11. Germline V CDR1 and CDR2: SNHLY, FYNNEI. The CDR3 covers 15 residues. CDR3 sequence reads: CASTDRGGAGETQYF. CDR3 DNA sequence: TGTGCCAGCACCGATCGCGGGGGGGCCGGGGAGACCCAGTACTTC.

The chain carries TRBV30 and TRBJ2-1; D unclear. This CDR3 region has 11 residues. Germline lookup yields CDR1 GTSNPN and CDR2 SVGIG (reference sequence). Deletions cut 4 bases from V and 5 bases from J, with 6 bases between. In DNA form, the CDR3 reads TGTGCCTGGATTCAGGACAATGAGCAGTTCTTC. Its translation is CAWIQDNEQFF.

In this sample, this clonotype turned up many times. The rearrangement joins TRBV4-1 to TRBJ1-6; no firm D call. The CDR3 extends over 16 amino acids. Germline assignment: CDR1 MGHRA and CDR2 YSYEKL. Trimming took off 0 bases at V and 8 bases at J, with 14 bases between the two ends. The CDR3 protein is CASSQDGRSWDSPLHF. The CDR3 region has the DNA TGCGCCAGCAGCCAAGATGGAAGGTCGTGGGATTCACCCCTCCACTTT.

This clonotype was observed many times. The DNA for the CDR3 is TGTGCCAGCAGTTTTAATGGACAAAACATTCAGTACTTC. It codes for CASSFNGQNIQYF. The chain joins TRBV12-3 or TRBV12-4 to TRBJ2-4; no clear D gene. CDR3 length: 13 residues. Trimming pared 3 bases from V and 5 bases from J, leaving 8 bases between.